The 13 T cell receptor beta chains below come from one sample, sequenced in a study of CD8 T cells in ankylosing spondylitis. TCRdb processed the 5' RACE reads anew with MiXCR; each CDR3 protein has one entry. The sample consists of under 130,000 distinct CDR3 sequences, approximately 25% of them appearing once. The sequencing input was synovial fluid, either unsorted or a sorted T cell fraction (not recorded which). The origin of the receptors is a male donor with ankylosing spondylitis.

This clonotype was detected many times. The rearrangement joins TRBV3-1 to TRBJ1-6; D unclear. Per germline, CDR1 LGHDT and CDR2 YNNKEL (reference sequence). This CDR3 has 17 amino acids. V was cut by 0 bases and J by 6 bases, with 15 bases left in between. In DNA, the CDR3 is TGTGCCAGCAGCCAAGAGAAGAAGGGTATGGGTAATTCACCCCTCCACTTT. Translated: CASSQEKKGMGNSPLHF.

This clonotype has at least ten counts. This chain joins TRBV24-1 and TRBJ2-1, with 9 bases fitting TRBD2. Germline V gene data show CDR1 as KGHDR and CDR2 as SFDVKD. V lost 2 bases and J lost 8; bases outside the gene matches: 15. The CDR3 runs 18 residues. The CDR3 DNA follows: TGTGCCACCAGTGATTCCGCTCCGACTAGCGGATTTTTCGATGAGCAGTTCTTC. It translates to CATSDSAPTSGFFDEQFF.

CDR3 sequence reads: CSAREGGANTGELFF. CDR3 DNA: TGCAGTGCTAGAGAAGGAGGCGCGAACACCGGGGAGCTGTTTTTT. The chain has TRBV20-1 and TRBJ2-2, with a possible D match to TRBD2 (5 bases). Germline V gene sequence: CDR1 DFQATT, CDR2 SNEGSKA (reference sequence). The CDR3 is 15 residues long. V shed 0 bases and J shed 0 bases, with 8 bases lying between them.

This clonotype was counted between two and nine times. The gene calls are TRBV6-1 and TRBJ2-3, with TRBD2 as a possible D gene (6 bases). CDR3 length equals 15 residues. Germline CDR1 is MNHNS and CDR2 is SASEGT. Between the trimmed V and J ends, which lost 6 bases and 2 bases, there was a span of 15 bases. CDR3 sequence reads: CASSSGTYHTDTQYF. The CDR3 DNA follows: TGTGCCAGCAGCTCCGGGACTTATCACACAGATACGCAGTATTTT.

This sequence joins TRBV5-1 and TRBJ1-1, with TRBD1 as a possible D gene (5 bases). Germline V CDR1 and CDR2: SGHRS, YFSETQ. Trimming shortened V by 4 bases and J by 0 bases, and 7 bases separated the two germline ends. The CDR3 is 13 residues long. CDR3 DNA: TGCGCCAGCAGCGGGGGGATGAACACTGAAGCTTTCTTT. Protein: CASSGGMNTEAFF.

This clonotype came up a few times. The rearrangement uses TRBV5-1 and TRBJ2-1, with 8 bases aligning to TRBD1. Germline V lookup: CDR1 SGHRS, CDR2 YFSETQ. This CDR3 contains 17 residues. V dropped 2 bases and J dropped 4; count of bases not matched to a gene: 11. CDR3 nucleotides: TGCGCCAGCAGCTTCCTCACCGGGACAGGAAATTACAATGAGCAGTTCTTC. The encoded protein is CASSFLTGTGNYNEQFF.

This sequence joins TRBV13 and TRBJ1-1; D remains unclear. V was shortened by 2 bases and J by 2 bases, with 3 bases between the two germline ends. Per germline, CDR1 PRHDT and CDR2 FYEKMQ (reference sequence). The CDR3 covers 12 residues. This CDR3 reads CASSLPNTEAFF. CDR3 bases: TGTGCCAGCAGCTTACCAAACACTGAAGCTTTCTTT. Filled out from reference TRBV13 and TRBJ1-1, the complete variable domain reads AAGVIQSPRHLIKEKRETATLKCYPIPRHDTVYWYQQGPGQDPQFLISFYEKMQSDKGSIPDRFSAQQFSDYHSELNMSSLELGDSALYFCASSLPNTEAFFGQGTRLTVV.

This clonotype was counted ten times or more. The V and J genes are TRBV13 and TRBJ2-1, with a possible D match to TRBD2 (5 bases). V was trimmed by 1 base and J by 9 bases, leaving 16 bases between them. Germline V CDR1 and CDR2: PRHDT, FYEKMQ (reference sequence). The length of the CDR3 is 15 residues. CDR3: CASSLDPGSSFEQFF. The CDR3 coding sequence is TGTGCCAGCAGCTTAGACCCGGGATCCTCCTTTGAGCAGTTCTTC.

This clonotype has at least ten counts. This chain links TRBV28 with TRBJ2-6; D is ambiguous. Trimming took off 5 bases at V and 0 bases at J, with 5 bases between the two ends. CDR3 length: 14 amino acids. The V gene's germline CDR1 is MDHEN and CDR2 SYDVKM. Written as DNA, the CDR3 is TGTGCCAGCAGTCCTAACTCTGGGGCCAACGTCCTGACTTTC. Translating gives CASSPNSGANVLTF. Based on the CDR3 plus reference TRBV28 and TRBJ2-6, the full variable domain is DVKVTQSSRYLVKRTGEKVFLECVQDMDHENMFWYRQDPGLGLRLIYFSYDVKMKEKGDIPEGYSVSREKKERFSLILESASTNQTSMYLCASSPNSGANVLTFGAGSRLTVL.

By its share, this clonotype is medium-sized. V usage is TRBV7-8 and J usage is TRBJ2-1; no clear D gene. This CDR3 region has 13 residues. Germline CDR1 SGHVS, CDR2 FQNEAQ. Trimming left V 0 bases short and J 11 bases short, with 11 bases between. CDR3 nucleotides: TGTGCCAGCAGCTTAGCGGAGAGCCTTCAGCAGTTCTTC. It translates to CASSLAESLQQFF.

This clonotype has just a few counts. This rearrangement joins TRBV6-1 to TRBJ1-5; D possibly corresponds to TRBD1 (5 bases). This CDR3 has 13 amino acids. Germline CDR1 is MNHNS and CDR2 is SASEGT. Deletions cut 5 bases from V and 6 bases from J, with 11 bases between. The CDR3 DNA follows: TGTGCCAGCAGTACGGCAGGGAGTCAGCCCCAGCATTTT. It specifies CASSTAGSQPQHF.

V usage is TRBV24-1 and J usage is TRBJ2-1; no definite D call. Germline assignment: CDR1 KGHDR and CDR2 SFDVKD. The V gene lost 7 bases and the J gene lost 5 bases, with 5 bases spanning the gap. The CDR3 sequence is 11 residues long. CDR3 nucleotide sequence: TGTGCCACCAGGGCAGACAATGAGCAGTTCTTC. This encodes CATRADNEQFF.

This sequence joins TRBV5-1 and TRBJ2-3, with D possibly being TRBD1 or TRBD2 (6 bases each). Germline CDR1 is SGHRS and CDR2 is YFSETQ. This CDR3 has 15 residues. Trimming shortened V by 0 bases and J by 4 bases, and 12 bases separated the two germline ends. DNA of the CDR3: TGCGCCAGCAGCTTGGGTCCAGGGGAGGCAGATACGCAGTATTTT. Translation: CASSLGPGEADTQYF.